This TCR beta chain was profiled in a study of cytomegalovirus exposure and HLA in healthy donors. This clone was observed a few times. The antigen is unknown. Only in-frame clones appear in the TCRdb table, and some are missing; sequencing was by immunoSEQ multiplex PCR. The sample records about 200,000 clones, around 90% being singletons. In germline, CDR1 is MNHEY, CDR2 SMNVEV (reference sequence). The CDR3 is 14 amino acids. V lost 0 bases to trimming and J lost 4 bases; unmatched junction nucleotides: 3. Study findings and constraints: The authors confirmed in vitro that a few CMV-associated chains were specific for CMV antigens. One later analysis, an examination of the roughly 130 validation repertoires, found that first-cohort TCR clusters tended to co-occur in them.

The receptor's source is a woman aged 18-29 years in good health and CMV-seropositive. Material: PBMCs. J is TRBJ2-7 and V is TRBV27; TRBD1 agrees at 7 bases. The CDR3 spells CASSLSGRGYEQYF. CDR3 nucleotide sequence: TGTGCCAGCAGTTTATCCGGCAGGGGGTACGAGCAGTACTTC.